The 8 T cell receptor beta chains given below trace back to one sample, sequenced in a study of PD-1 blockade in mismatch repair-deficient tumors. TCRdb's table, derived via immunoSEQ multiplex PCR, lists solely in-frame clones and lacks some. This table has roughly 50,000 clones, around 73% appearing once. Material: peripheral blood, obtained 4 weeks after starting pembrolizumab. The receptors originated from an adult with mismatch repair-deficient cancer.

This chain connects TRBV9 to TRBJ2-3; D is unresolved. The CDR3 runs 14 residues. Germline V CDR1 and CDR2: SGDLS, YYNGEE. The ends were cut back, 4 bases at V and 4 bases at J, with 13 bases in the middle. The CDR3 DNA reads TGTGCCAGCAGCCGATTTGACGGAGCAGATACGCAGTATTTT. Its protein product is CASSRFDGADTQYF. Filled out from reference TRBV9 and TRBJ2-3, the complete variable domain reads DSGVTQTPKHLITATGQRVTLRCSPRSGDLSVYWYQQSLDQGLQFLIQYYNGEERAKGNILERFSAQQFPDLHSELNLSSLELGDSALYFCASSRFDGADTQYFGPGTRLTVL.

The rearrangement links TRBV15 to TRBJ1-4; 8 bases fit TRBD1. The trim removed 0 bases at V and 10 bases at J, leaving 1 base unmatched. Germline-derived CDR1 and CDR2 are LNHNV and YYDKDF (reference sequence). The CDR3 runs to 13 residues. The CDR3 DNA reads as TGTGCCACCAGCAGAGACACAGGGGGAAAACTGTTTTTT. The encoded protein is CATSRDTGGKLFF.

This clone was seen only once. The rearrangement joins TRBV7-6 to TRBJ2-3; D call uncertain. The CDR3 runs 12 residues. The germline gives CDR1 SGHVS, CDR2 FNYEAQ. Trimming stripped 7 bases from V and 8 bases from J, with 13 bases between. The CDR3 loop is CASTDLAGTQYF. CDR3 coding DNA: TGTGCCAGCACCGACCTCGCCGGTACGCAGTATTTT.

The CDR3 region has the DNA TGTGCCTGGAGTGTAGCCGGCGGGAACTATGGCTACACCTTC. Its protein is CAWSVAGGNYGYTF. The genes are TRBV30 and TRBJ1-2, with D unclear. The germline V gene encodes CDR1 GTSNPN and CDR2 SVGIG (reference sequence). There are 14 residues in the CDR3. The V end was cut by 0 bases, the J end by 2 bases, with 10 bases between.

CDR3 sequence reads: CASSLSRTSPYGYTF. CDR3 DNA: TGTGCCAGCAGTTTGAGTAGGACGTCCCCCTATGGCTACACCTTC. The chain joins TRBV6-5 to TRBJ1-2, with unresolved D. The ends were cut back, 4 bases at V and 4 bases at J, with 16 bases in the middle. Germline-derived CDR1 and CDR2 are MNHEY and SVGAGI. The CDR3 is 15 residues long.

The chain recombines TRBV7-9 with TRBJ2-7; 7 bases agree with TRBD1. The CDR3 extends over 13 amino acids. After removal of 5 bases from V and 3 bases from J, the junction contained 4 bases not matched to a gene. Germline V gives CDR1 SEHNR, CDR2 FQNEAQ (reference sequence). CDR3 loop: CASSLRTGYEQYF. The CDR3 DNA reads TGTGCCAGCAGCCTCCGGACAGGCTACGAGCAGTACTTC.

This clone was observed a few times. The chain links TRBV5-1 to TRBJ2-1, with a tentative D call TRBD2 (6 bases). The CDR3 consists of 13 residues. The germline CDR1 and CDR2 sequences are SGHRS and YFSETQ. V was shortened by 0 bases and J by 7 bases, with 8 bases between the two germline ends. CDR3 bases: TGCGCCAGCAGCTTGGGGGCGGGGAATGAGCAGTTCTTC. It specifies CASSLGAGNEQFF.

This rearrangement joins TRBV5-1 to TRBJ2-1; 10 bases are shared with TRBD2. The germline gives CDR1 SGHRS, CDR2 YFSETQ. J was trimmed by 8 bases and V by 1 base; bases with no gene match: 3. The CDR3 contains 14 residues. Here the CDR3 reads CASSLTSGIDEQFF. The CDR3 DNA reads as TGCGCCAGCAGCTTGACTAGCGGGATCGATGAGCAGTTCTTC.